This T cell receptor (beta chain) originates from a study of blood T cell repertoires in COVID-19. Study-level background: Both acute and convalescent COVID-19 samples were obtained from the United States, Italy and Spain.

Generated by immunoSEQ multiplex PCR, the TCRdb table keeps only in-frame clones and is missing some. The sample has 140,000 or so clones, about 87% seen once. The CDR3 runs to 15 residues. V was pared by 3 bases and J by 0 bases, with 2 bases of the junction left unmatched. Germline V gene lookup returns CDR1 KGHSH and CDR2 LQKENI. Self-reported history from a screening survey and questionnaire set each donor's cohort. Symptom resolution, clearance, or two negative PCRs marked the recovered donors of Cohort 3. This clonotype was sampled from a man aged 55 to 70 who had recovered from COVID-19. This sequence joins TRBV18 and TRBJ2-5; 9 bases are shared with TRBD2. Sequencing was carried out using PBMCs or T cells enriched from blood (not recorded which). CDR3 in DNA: TGTGCCAGCTCACCTCTAGCGGGGAACCAAGAGACCCAGTACTTC. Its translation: CASSPLAGNQETQYF. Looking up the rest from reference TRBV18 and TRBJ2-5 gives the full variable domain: NAGVMQNPRHLVRRRGQEARLRCSPMKGHSHVYWYRQLPEEGLKFMVYLQKENIIDESGMPKERFSAEFPKEGPSILRIQQVVRGDSAAYFCASSPLAGNQETQYFGPGTRLLVL.